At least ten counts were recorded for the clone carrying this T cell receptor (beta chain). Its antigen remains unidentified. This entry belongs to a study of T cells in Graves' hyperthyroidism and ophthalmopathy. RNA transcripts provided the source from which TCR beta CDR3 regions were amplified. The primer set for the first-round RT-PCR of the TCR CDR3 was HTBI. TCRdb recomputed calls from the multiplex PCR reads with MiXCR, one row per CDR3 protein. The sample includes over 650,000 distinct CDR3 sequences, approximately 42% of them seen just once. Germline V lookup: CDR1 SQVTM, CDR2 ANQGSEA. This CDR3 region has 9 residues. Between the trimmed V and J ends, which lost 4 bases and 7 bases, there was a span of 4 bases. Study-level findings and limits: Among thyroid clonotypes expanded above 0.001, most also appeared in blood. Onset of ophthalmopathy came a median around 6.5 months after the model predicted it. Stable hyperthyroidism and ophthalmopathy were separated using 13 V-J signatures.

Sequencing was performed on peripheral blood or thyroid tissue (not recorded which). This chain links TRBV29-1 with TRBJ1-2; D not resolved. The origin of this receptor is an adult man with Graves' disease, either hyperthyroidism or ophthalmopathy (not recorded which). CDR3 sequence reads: CSVGGGYTF. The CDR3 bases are TGCAGCGTTGGGGGTGGCTACACCTTC.